This record concerns one T cell receptor (beta chain) sequence. No antigen is known for it. Primers: 60 Vbeta forward and 13 Jbeta reverse. This table comes from immunoSEQ multiplex PCR, and its TCRdb copy is limited to in-frame clones, with some not included. The sample holds under 200,000 clones, roughly 80% seen once. The data were obtained in a study of cytomegalovirus exposure and HLA in healthy donors. Study-level background: There were 350 to 450 genotyped donors. Of these, 81% fell in the genetic ancestry cluster associated with self-reported Caucasian donors. Study-level findings and limits: Sequencing likely generated an artifact that appeared as a cluster of highly shared sequence variants. An ancestry cluster, one associated with Asian ancestry, reportedly showed fewer N-insertions than the roughly 670-donor mean in a later analysis. Cytomegalovirus-associated TCR beta chains were listed, numbering under 200.

The receptor comes from a man aged 30-40 years in good health and CMV-seronegative. The source material was PBMCs.

CDR3 region: CASSHPYRSDTQYF. CDR3 nucleotide sequence: TGTGCCAGCTCCCACCCCTACAGGTCAGATACGCAGTATTTT. This chain links TRBV19 with TRBJ2-3, with D tentatively TRBD1 (5 bases). The germline CDR1 and CDR2 sequences are LNHDA and SQIVND (reference sequence). This CDR3 is built from 14 residues. The V end was cut by 9 bases, the J end by 4 bases, with 17 bases between.